This T cell receptor beta chain was found in a study of vaccination and CD4 T cells after COVID-19. Stated treatment: approximately nine-day PBMC culture with coronavirus spike peptide pools or control peptides (ViraFEST assay). CD4+ T cells that came from the unexposed donor were collected before the COVID-19 pandemic (2011-2018). The assay that was used to sequence DNA from cultured CD4+ T cells was the Oncomine TCR Beta short-read assay. Each CDR3 protein is one row after TCRdb ran MiXCR on the PCR reads. The sample consists of fewer than 5,500 distinct CDR3 sequences, approximately 30% of them appearing once. About this clonotype itself: Its specificity is not known.

CDR3 size: 19 residues. Trimming shortened V by 6 bases and J by 0 bases, and 24 bases separated the two germline ends. Germline-derived CDR1 and CDR2 are LNHDA and SQIVND (reference sequence). Sequencing was done on a sample of CD4+ T cells from blood, cultured in vitro. The gene calls are TRBV19 and TRBJ1-5; maybe TRBD1 (6 bases). This sequence was found in a human donor in good health. The CDR3 sequence: CASRGYVSGAGNSNQPQHF. CDR3 DNA sequence: TGTGCCAGTAGAGGTTACGTTTCAGGGGCTGGAAATAGCAATCAGCCCCAGCATTTT.